These T cell receptor beta chains were read from a single sample in a study of identifying expanded T cells in peripheral blood. TCRdb's table, derived via immunoSEQ multiplex PCR, lists solely in-frame clones and lacks some. The table includes 110,000 or so clones, about 88% detected once. The sample was blood. Receptors originate from a person aged 18 to 75 in good health. Each CDR3 is given with its conserved first and last residue. The order of the fields is V gene, J gene, clone size, D gene, CDR3 protein, CDR3 DNA. A D gene is named only where the DNA matches it firmly. The size of a clone is reported for some rows only, either as once, few or many, or as a class for expanded clones.

TRBV7-8,TRBJ2-7,.,.,CASSLTGPQYF,TGTGCCAGCAGCTTGACGGGGCCGCAGTACTTC
TRBV27,TRBJ2-1,.,TRBD2,CASRPGRESYNEQFF,TGTGCCAGCAGGCCTGGGCGGGAGAGCTACAATGAGCAGTTCTTC
TRBV29-1,TRBJ1-2,few,.,CSVEDVGARNGYGYTF,TGCAGCGTTGAAGATGTGGGGGCGCGTAACGGCTATGGCTACACCTTC
TRBV5-1,TRBJ2-7,.,TRBD1,CASSPRTGEGSEQYF,TGCGCCAGCAGCCCCCGGACAGGGGAAGGGTCCGAGCAGTACTTC
TRBV11-2,TRBJ1-5,.,.,CASSLVGTNQPQHF,TGTGCCAGCAGCTTAGTAGGTACCAATCAGCCCCAGCATTTT
TRBV29-1,TRBJ1-3,once,.,CSVGDNGYTIYF,TGCAGCGTGGGGGACAATGGGTACACCATATATTTT
TRBV2,TRBJ2-7,.,.,CASSDFSGTHEQYF,TGTGCCAGCAGTGACTTTTCAGGGACCCACGAGCAGTACTTC
TRBV30,TRBJ1-6,.,TRBD1,CAWTLGTGLVSPLHF,TGTGCCTGGACACTCGGGACAGGGTTAGTGTCACCCCTCCACTTT
TRBV7-2,TRBJ2-1,.,TRBD2,CASSAGLAGGGEQFF,TGTGCCAGCAGCGCGGGACTAGCGGGGGGTGGTGAGCAGTTCTTC
TRBV9,TRBJ2-1,.,.,CASSPQMEGDEQFF,TGTGCCAGCAGCCCTCAGATGGAGGGGGATGAGCAGTTCTTC
TRBV9,TRBJ2-5,.,.,CASSVAAGNPLETQYF,TGTGCCAGCAGCGTAGCTGCGGGGAATCCGCTAGAGACCCAGTACTTC
TRBV27,TRBJ2-7,.,.,CATAPGQGFYEQYF,TGTGCCACCGCACCCGGGCAGGGGTTCTACGAGCAGTACTTC
TRBV28,TRBJ1-1,.,TRBD1,CASRHRDRGGGSTEAFF,TGTGCCAGCAGACACCGGGACAGGGGCGGGGGGAGCACTGAAGCTTTCTTT
TRBV28,TRBJ2-1,.,.,CASSFPRQSSYNEQFF,TGTGCCAGCAGTTTCCCACGACAGAGCTCCTACAATGAGCAGTTCTTC
TRBV7-3,TRBJ1-1,.,.,CASSQGGNTEAFF,TGTGCCAGCAGCCAGGGAGGGAACACTGAAGCTTTCTTT
TRBV11-2,TRBJ2-1,.,TRBD1,CASSLDYRGNEQFF,TGTGCCAGCAGCTTAGATTACAGGGGTAATGAGCAGTTCTTC
TRBV30,TRBJ1-5,.,.,CAWSVYLGRTVGQPQHF,TGTGCCTGGAGTGTATACCTGGGCAGGACAGTTGGTCAGCCCCAGCATTTT
TRBV7-2,TRBJ1-5,.,.,CASSSQGNQPQHF,TGTGCCAGCAGCTCCCAGGGCAATCAGCCCCAGCATTTT
TRBV11-2,TRBJ2-7,.,TRBD2,CASSSLAAYSYEQYF,TGTGCCAGCAGCTCCCTAGCGGCCTATTCCTACGAGCAGTACTTC
TRBV15,TRBJ1-2,.,.,CATSAGVDGYTF,TGTGCCACCAGCGCAGGGGTGGATGGCTACACCTTC
TRBV19,TRBJ1-4,.,TRBD1,CASSSQGAAPNEKLFF,TGTGCCAGTAGCTCTCAGGGGGCGGCTCCGAATGAAAAACTGTTTTTT
TRBV19,TRBJ1-4,.,TRBD1,CASTRQGVNNEKLFF,TGTGCCAGTACTCGTCAGGGGGTGAATAATGAAAAACTGTTTTTT
TRBV4-2,TRBJ2-3,.,.,CASSQESGSTDTQYF,TGTGCCAGCAGCCAAGAATCCGGGAGCACAGATACGCAGTATTTT
TRBV6-4,TRBJ1-5,.,.,CASSFRVGQPQHF,TGTGCCAGCAGTTTCAGGGTTGGCCAGCCCCAGCATTTT
TRBV5-1,TRBJ2-1,.,.,CASSLDREQFF,TGCGCCAGCAGCCTCGACAGGGAGCAGTTCTTC
TRBV7-9,TRBJ2-7,.,TRBD1,CASQGANEQYF,TGTGCCAGCCAGGGGGCTAACGAGCAGTACTTC
TRBV5-4,TRBJ1-5,.,.,CASSFGVNQPQHF,TGTGCCAGCAGCTTTGGTGTCAATCAGCCCCAGCATTTT
TRBV5-1,TRBJ2-5,.,TRBD2,CASSRPHSERGGGETQYF,TGCGCCAGCAGCAGGCCCCACTCGGAGCGGGGGGGCGGAGAGACCCAGTACTTC
TRBV5-4,TRBJ2-5,.,TRBD2,CASTLGGGETQYF,TGTGCCAGCACCCTCGGGGGGGGAGAGACCCAGTACTTC
TRBV5-8,TRBJ1-4,few,.,CASSPEGNAGEKLFF,TGTGCCAGCAGCCCCGAAGGAAACGCAGGAGAAAAACTGTTTTTT
TRBV11-3,TRBJ2-3,.,TRBD1,CASSPGTGGTDTQYF,TGTGCCAGCAGCCCTGGGACAGGGGGGACAGATACGCAGTATTTT
TRBV4-3,TRBJ2-1,once,.,CASSRRGNNEQFF,TGCGCCAGCAGCCGGAGAGGAAACAATGAGCAGTTCTTC
TRBV7-2,TRBJ2-1,.,.,CASAGQSYNEQFF,TGTGCCAGCGCTGGACAGTCCTACAATGAGCAGTTCTTC
TRBV28,TRBJ2-1,.,.,CASSLSTREQFF,TGTGCCAGCAGTTTATCAACGCGGGAGCAGTTCTTC
TRBV19,TRBJ1-1,.,.,CASSMQAPGTEAFF,TGTGCCAGTAGTATGCAGGCGCCGGGGACTGAAGCTTTCTTT
TRBV7-3,TRBJ2-7,few,.,CASSLGTLGGRRERYEQYF,TGTGCCAGCAGCTTAGGGACCTTAGGGGGTCGGCGGGAGCGCTACGAGCAGTACTTC